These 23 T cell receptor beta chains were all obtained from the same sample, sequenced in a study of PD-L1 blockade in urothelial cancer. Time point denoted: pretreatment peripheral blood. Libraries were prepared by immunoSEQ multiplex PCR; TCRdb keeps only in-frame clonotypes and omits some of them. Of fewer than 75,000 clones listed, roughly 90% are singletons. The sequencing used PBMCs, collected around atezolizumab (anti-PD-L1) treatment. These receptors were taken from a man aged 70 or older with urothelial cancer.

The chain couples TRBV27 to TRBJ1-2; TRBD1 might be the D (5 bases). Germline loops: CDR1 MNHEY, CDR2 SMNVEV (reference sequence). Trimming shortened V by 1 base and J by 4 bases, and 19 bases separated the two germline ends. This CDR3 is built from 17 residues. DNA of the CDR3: TGTGCCAGCAGTTTATTAGACAGCTACTACGCACCCTATGGCTACACCTTC. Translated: CASSLLDSYYAPYGYTF.

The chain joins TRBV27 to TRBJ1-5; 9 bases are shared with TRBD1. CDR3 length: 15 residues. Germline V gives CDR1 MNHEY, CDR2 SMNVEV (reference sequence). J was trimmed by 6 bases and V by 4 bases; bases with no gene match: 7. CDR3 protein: CASSSTGQGGQPQHF. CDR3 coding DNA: TGTGCCAGCAGTTCTACGGGACAGGGTGGTCAGCCCCAGCATTTT.

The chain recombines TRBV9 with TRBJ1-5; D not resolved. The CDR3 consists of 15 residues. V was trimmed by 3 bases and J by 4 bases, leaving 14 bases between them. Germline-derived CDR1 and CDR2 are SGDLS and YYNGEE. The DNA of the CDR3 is TGTGCCAGCAGCGCTAGACCAGACCCTAATCAGCCCCAGCATTTT. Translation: CASSARPDPNQPQHF.

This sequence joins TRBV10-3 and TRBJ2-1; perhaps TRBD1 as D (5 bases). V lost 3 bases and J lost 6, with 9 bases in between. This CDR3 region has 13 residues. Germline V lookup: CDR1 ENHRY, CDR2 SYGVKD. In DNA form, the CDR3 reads TGTGCCATCAGTGATACGACAGTCAATGAGCAGTTCTTC. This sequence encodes CAISDTTVNEQFF.

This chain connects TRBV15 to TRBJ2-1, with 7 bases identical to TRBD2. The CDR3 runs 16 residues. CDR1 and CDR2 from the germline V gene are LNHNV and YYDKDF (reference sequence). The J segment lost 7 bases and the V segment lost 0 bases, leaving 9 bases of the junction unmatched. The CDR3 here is CATSREGRGVWNEQFF. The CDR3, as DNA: TGTGCCACCAGCAGAGAGGGACGGGGGGTCTGGAATGAGCAGTTCTTC.

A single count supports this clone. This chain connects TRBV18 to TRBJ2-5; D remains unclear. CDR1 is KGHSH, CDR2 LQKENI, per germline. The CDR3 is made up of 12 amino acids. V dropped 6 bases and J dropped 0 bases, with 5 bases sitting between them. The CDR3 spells CASSPNQETQYF. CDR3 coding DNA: TGTGCCAGCTCCCCCAACCAAGAGACCCAGTACTTC.

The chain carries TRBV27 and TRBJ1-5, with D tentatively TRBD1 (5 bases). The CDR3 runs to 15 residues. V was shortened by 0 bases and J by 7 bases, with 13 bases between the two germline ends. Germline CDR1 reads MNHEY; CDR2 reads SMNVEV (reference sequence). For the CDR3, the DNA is TGTGCCAGCAGTTTATCGGGAGGACATACGCAGCCCCAGCATTTT. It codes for CASSLSGGHTQPQHF.

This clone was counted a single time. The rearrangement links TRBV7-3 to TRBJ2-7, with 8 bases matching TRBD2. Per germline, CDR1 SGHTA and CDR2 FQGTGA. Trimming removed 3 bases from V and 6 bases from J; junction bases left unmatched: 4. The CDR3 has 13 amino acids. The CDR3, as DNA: TGTGCCAGCAGCTTTAGCGGGAAGGGCGAGCAGTACTTC. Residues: CASSFSGKGEQYF.

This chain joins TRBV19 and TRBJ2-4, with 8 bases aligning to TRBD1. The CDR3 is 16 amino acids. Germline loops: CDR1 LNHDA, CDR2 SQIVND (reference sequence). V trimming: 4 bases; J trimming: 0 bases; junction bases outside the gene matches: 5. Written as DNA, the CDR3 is TGTGCCAGTAGTACGGGGACAGGAATAGCCAAAAACATTCAGTACTTC. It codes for CASSTGTGIAKNIQYF.

The CDR3 sequence: CASSSKTGVANTGELFF. Here the CDR3 DNA reads TGTGCCAGCTCATCAAAAACAGGGGTCGCGAACACCGGGGAGCTGTTTTTT. The genes are TRBV18 and TRBJ2-2; 7 bases map to TRBD1. CDR3 length: 17 amino acids. J lost 0 bases, V lost 5 bases, and 9 bases had no gene match. Germline V CDR1 and CDR2: KGHSH, LQKENI.

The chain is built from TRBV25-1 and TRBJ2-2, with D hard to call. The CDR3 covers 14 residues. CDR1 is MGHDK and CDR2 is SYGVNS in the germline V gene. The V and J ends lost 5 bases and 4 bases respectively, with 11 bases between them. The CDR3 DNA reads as TGTGCCAGCAGTCCCAACGGTGTCACCGGGGAGCTGTTTTTT. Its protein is CASSPNGVTGELFF.

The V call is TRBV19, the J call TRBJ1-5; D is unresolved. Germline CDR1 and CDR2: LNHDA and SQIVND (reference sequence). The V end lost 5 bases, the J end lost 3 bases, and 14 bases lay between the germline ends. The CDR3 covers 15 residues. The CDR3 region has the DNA TGTGCCAGTAGTTCGAGGTTGGTCTCCAATCAGCCCCAGCATTTT. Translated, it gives CASSSRLVSNQPQHF.

CDR3 sequence (DNA): TGTGCCAGCAGCTTACCAGGGGCAGATACGCAGTATTTT. It encodes CASSLPGADTQYF. The rearrangement links TRBV7-3 to TRBJ2-3; a possible D gene is TRBD1 (6 bases). Trimming removed 2 bases from V and 4 bases from J, with 7 bases in between. There are 13 residues in the CDR3. Germline loops: CDR1 SGHTA, CDR2 FQGTGA.

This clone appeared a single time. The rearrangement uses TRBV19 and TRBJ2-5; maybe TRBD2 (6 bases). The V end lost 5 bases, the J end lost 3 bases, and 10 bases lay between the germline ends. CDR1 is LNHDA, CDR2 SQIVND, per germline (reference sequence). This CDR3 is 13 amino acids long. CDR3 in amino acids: CASSSSSEETQYF. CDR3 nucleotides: TGTGCCAGTAGTTCGTCTAGCGAAGAGACCCAGTACTTC.

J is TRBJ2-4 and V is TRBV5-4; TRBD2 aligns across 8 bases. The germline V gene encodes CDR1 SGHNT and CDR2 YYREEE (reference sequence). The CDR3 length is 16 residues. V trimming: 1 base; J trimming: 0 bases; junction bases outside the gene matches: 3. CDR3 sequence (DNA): TGTGCCAGCAGCTTGCTGCTAGCGGGAGCCAAAAACATTCAGTACTTC. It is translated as CASSLLLAGAKNIQYF.

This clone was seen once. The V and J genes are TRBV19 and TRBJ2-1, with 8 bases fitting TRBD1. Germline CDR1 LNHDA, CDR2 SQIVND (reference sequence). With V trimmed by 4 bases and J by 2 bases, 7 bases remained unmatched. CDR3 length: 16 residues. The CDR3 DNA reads TGTGCCAGTAGTAGGGGAGACAGGGGCACCTACAATGAGCAGTTCTTC. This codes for CASSRGDRGTYNEQFF. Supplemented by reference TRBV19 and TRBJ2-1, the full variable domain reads DGGITQSPKYLFRKEGQNVTLSCEQNLNHDAMYWYRQDPGQGLRLIYYSQIVNDFQKGDIAEGYSVSREKKESFPLTVTSAQKNPTAFYLCASSRGDRGTYNEQFFGPGTRLTVL.

The CDR3 protein is CASRLDSGYTF. CDR3 sequence (DNA): TGTGCCAGCAGGCTTGACTCTGGCTACACCTTC. The chain has TRBV5-5 and TRBJ1-2, with no clear D. This CDR3 has 11 amino acids. The V and J ends lost 5 bases and 7 bases respectively, with 9 bases between them. Germline lookup yields CDR1 SGHKS and CDR2 YYEKEE (reference sequence).

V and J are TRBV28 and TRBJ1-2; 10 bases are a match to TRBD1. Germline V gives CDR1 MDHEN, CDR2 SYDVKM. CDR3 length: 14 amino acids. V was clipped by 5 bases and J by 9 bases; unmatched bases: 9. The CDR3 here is CASSLGGQGFSYTF. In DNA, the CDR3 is TGTGCCAGCAGTCTCGGGGGACAGGGGTTTAGCTACACCTTC.

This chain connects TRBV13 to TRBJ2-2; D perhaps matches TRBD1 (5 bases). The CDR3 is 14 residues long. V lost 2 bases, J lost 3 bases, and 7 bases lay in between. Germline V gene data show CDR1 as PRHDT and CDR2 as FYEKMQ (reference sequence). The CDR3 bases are TGTGCCAGCAGCTTATTAGGGGACACCGGGGAGCTGTTTTTT. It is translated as CASSLLGDTGELFF.

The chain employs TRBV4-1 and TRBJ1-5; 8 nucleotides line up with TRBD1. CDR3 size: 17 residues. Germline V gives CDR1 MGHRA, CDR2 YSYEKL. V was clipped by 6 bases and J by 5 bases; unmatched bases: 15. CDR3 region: CASSTGTGGRRDQPQHF. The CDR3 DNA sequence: TGCGCCAGCAGTACCGGGACAGGAGGCCGTCGTGATCAGCCCCAGCATTTT.

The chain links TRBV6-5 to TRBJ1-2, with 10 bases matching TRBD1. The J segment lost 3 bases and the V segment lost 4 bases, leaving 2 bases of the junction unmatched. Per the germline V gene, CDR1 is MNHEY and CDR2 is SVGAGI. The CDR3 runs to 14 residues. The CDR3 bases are TGTGCCAGCAGTTCTGGGACAGGGGACTATGGCTACACCTTC. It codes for CASSSGTGDYGYTF.

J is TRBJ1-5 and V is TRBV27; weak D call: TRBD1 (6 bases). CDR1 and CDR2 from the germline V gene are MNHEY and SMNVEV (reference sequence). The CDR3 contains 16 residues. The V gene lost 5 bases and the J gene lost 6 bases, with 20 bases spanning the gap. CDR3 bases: TGTGCCAGCAGTACGTACGGGACAAACTTGGGTCAGCCCCAGCATTTT. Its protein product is CASSTYGTNLGQPQHF.

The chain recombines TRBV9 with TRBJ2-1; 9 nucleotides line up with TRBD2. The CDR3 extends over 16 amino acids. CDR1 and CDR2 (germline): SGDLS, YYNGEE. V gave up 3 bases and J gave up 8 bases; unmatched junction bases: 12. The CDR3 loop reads CASSGRYSGRTDEQFF. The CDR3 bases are TGTGCCAGCAGCGGACGATATAGCGGGAGAACGGATGAGCAGTTCTTC. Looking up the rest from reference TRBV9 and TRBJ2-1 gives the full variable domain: DSGVTQTPKHLITATGQRVTLRCSPRSGDLSVYWYQQSLDQGLQFLIQYYNGEERAKGNILERFSAQQFPDLHSELNLSSLELGDSALYFCASSGRYSGRTDEQFFGPGTRLTVL.